This T cell receptor beta chain was profiled in a study of cytomegalovirus exposure and HLA in healthy donors. Only a few counts were recorded for this clone. Its antigen is as yet unknown. The PCR ran on 60 Vbeta and 13 Jbeta primers. Clones were read by immunoSEQ multiplex PCR, and TCRdb kept only the in-frame ones, dropping some. The repertoire consists of 180,000 or so clones, with over 65% occurring once and the leading ten covering 1.5% to 2%. Study conclusions and caveats: Reports showed the classifier diagnosing cytomegalovirus status with high specificity and sensitivity.

The CDR3 consists of 17 residues. CDR1 and CDR2 from the germline V gene are MDHEN and SYDVKM. V shed 4 bases and J 3 bases; nucleotides not matched to a gene: 12. This chain connects TRBV28 to TRBJ1-1; 9 nucleotides agree with TRBD1. The sample was PBMCs. This TCR was recovered from a man aged 18 to 30 in good health and CMV-seronegative. CDR3 protein: CASSWNRGLVGYTEAFF. CDR3 in DNA: TGTGCCAGCAGTTGGAACAGGGGGCTGGTCGGTTACACTGAAGCTTTCTTT.